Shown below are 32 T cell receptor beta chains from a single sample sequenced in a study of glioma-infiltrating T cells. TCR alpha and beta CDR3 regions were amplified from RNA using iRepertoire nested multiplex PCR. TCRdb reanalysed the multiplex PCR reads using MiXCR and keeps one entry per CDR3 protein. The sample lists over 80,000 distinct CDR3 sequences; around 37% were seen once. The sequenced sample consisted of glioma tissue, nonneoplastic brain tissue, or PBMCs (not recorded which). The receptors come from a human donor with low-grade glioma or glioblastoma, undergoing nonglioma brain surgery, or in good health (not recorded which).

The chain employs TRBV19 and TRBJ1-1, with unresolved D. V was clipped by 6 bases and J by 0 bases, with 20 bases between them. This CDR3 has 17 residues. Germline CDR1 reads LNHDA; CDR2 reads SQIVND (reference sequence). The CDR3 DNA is TGTGCCAGTAGGTGGCGTTTTCTTATGGGAATGAACACTGAAGCTTTCTTT. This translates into CASRWRFLMGMNTEAFF.

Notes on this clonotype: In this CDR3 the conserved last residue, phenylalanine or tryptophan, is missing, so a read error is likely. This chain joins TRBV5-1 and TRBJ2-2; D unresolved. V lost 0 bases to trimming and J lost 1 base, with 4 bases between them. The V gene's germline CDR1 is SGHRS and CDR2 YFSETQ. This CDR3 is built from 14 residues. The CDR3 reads CASSLDQNTGELFS. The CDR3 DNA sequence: TGCGCCAGCAGCTTGGACCAGAACACCGGGGAGCTGTTTTCT.

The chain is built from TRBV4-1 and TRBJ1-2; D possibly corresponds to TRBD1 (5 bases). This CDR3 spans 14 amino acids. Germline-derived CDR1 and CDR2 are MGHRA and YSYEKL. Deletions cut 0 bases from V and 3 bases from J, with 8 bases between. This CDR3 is CASSQEGGDYGYTF. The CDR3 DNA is TGCGCCAGCAGCCAAGAGGGAGGGGACTATGGCTACACCTTC.

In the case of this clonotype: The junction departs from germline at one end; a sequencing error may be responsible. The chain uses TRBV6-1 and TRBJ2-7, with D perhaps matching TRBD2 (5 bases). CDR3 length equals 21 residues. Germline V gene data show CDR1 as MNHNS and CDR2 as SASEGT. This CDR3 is CASSRGIRRVFSRSNTYEQYF. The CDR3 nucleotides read TGCGCCAGCAGTCGAGGGATCCGTCGAGTGTTTTCAAGATCCAATACCTACGAGCAGTACTTC.

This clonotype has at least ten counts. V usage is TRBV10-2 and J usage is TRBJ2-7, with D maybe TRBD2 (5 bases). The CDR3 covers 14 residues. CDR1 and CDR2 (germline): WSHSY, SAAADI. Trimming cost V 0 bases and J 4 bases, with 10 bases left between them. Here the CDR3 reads CASSESGGYYEQYF. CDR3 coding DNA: TGCGCCAGCAGTGAGTCGGGCGGGTATTACGAGCAGTACTTC.

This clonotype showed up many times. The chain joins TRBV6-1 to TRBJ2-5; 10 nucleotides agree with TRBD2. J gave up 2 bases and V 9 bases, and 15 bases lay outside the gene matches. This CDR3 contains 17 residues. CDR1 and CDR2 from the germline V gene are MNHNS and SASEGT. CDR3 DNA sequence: TGTGCCAGAAGAGGTCCTAGCGGGGGAATCGGGCAAGAGACCCAGTACTTC. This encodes CARRGPSGGIGQETQYF.

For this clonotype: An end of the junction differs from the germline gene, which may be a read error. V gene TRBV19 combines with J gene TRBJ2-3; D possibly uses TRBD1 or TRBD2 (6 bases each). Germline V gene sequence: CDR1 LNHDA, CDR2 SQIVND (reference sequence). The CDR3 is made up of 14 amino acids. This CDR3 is CSSSCQGRTDTQYF. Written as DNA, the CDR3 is TGTTCCAGTAGTTGTCAGGGGAGGACAGATACGCAGTATTTT.

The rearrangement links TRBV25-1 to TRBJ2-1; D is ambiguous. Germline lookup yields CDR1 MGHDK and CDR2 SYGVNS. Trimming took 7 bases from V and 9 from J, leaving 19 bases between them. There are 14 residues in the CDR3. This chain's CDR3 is CASTDRVTRSEQFF. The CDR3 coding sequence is TGTGCCAGCACAGATAGGGTGACGAGGAGTGAGCAGTTCTTC.

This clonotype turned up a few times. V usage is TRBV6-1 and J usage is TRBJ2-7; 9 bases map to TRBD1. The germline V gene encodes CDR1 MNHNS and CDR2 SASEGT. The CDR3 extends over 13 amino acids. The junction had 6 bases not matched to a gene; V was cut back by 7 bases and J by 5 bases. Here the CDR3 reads CASTRGQGHEQYF. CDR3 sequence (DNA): TGTGCCAGCACCAGGGGACAGGGCCACGAGCAGTACTTC.

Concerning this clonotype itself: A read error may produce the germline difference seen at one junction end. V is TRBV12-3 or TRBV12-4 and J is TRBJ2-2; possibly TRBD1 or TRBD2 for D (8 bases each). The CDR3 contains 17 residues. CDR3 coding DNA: TGTGCCTGCACCCCGCCGACAGGGGCCGGACCCGGGGGGGAGTTGTTTTTT. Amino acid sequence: CACTPPTGAGPGGELFF.

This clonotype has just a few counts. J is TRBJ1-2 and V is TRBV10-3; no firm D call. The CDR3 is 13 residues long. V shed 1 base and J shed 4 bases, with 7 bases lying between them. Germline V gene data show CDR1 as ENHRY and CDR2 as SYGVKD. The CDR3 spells CAISELGFYGYTF. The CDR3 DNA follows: TGTGCCATCAGTGAGTTGGGATTCTATGGCTACACCTTC.

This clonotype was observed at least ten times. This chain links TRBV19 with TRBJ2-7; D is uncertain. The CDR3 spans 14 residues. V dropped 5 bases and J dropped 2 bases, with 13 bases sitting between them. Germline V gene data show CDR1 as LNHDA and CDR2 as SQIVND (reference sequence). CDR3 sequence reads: CASSLRGVAYEQYF. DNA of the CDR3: TGTGCCAGTAGTTTGCGTGGGGTCGCCTACGAGCAGTACTTC.

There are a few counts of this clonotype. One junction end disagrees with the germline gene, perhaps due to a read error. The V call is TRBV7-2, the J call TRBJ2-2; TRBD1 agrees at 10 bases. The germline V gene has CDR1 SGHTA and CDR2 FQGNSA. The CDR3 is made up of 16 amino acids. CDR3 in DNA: TGTTCCAGCAGCCCACAGACAGGGGGCGTCAGCGGGGAGCTGTTTTTT. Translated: CSSSPQTGGVSGELFF.

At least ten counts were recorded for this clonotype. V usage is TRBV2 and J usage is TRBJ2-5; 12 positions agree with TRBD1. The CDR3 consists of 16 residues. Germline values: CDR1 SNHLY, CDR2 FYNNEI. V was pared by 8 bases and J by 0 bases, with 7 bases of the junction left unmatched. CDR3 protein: CASEKGTGGYQETQYF. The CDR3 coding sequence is TGTGCCAGCGAAAAAGGGACAGGGGGCTACCAAGAGACCCAGTACTTC.

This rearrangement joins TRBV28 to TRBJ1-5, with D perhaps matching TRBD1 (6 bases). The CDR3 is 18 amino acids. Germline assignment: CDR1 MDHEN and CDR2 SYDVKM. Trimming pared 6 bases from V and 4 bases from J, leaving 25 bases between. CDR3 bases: TGTGCCAGCAGCCCCCCCAACAGGGTTAGGACCAATAATCAGCCCCAGCATTTT. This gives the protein CASSPPNRVRTNNQPQHF.

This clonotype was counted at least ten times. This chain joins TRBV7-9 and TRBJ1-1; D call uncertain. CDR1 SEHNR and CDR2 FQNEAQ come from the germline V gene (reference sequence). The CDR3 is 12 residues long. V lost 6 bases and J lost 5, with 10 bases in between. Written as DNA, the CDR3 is TGTGCCAGCAGTACATGGGGAACTGAAGCTTTCTTT. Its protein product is CASSTWGTEAFF.

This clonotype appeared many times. As DNA, the CDR3 is TGCAGCCCGGTCGAATTGAGGGACAGGATGGACTACGAGCAGTACTTC. This encodes CSPVELRDRMDYEQYF. This chain links TRBV29-1 with TRBJ2-7; 8 bases align to TRBD1. From germline, CDR1 is SQVTM and CDR2 ANQGSEA. The CDR3 has 16 residues. Unmatched junction bases numbered 18, after V lost 8 bases and J lost 3 bases.

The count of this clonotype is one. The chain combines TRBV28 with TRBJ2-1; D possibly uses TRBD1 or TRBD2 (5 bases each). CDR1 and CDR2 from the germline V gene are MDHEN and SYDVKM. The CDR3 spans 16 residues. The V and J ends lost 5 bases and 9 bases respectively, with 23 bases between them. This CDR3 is CASSHGTWAKGSEQFF. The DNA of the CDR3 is TGTGCCAGCAGTCATGGGACGTGGGCCAAAGGTAGTGAGCAGTTCTTC.

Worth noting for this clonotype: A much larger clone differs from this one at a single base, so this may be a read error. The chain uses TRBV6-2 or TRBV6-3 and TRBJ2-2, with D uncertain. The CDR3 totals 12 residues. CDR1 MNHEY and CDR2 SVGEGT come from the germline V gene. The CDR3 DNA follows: TGTGCCAGCCACCCTAACACCAGGGAGCTGTTTTTT. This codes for CASHPNTRELFF.

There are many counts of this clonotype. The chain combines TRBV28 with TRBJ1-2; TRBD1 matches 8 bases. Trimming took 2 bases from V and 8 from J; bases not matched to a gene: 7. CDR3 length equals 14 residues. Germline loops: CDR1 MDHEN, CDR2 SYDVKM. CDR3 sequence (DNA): TGTGCCAGCAGTTTACCAGGGGGCTCTCGAGGCTACACCTTC. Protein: CASSLPGGSRGYTF.

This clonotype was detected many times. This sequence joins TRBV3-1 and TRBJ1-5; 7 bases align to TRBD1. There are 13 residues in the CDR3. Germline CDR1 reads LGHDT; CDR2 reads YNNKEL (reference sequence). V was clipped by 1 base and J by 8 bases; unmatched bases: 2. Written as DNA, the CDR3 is TGTGCCAGCAGCCAAGCAACAGGGGAGCCCCAGCATTTT. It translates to CASSQATGEPQHF.

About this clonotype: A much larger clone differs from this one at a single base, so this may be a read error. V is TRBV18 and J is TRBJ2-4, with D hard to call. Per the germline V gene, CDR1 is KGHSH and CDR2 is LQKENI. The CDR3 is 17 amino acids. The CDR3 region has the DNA TGTGCCAGCTCACCACCGAACCAGCTAATAGCCAAAAACACTCAGTACTTC. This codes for CASSPPNQLIAKNTQYF.

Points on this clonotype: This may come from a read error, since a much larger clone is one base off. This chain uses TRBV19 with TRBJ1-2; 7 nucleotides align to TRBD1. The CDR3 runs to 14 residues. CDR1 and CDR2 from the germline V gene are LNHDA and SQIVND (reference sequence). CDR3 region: CASSGTGENYGYIF. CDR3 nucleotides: TGTGCCAGTAGTGGCACAGGGGAAAACTATGGCTACATCTTC. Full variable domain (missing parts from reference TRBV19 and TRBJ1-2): DGGITQSPKYLFRKEGQNVTLSCEQNLNHDAMYWYRQDPGQGLRLIYYSQIVNDFQKGDIAEGYSVSREKKESFPLTVTSAQKNPTAFYLCASSGTGENYGYIFGSGTRLTVV.

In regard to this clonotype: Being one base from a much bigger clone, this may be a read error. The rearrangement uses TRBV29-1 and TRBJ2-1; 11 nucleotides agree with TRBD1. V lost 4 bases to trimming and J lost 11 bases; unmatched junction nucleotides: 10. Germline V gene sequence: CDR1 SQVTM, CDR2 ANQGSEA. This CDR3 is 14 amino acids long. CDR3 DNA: TGCAGCGTTGCGTGGACAGGGGGCTGGGATAAGCAGTTCTTC. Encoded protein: CSVAWTGGWDKQFF.

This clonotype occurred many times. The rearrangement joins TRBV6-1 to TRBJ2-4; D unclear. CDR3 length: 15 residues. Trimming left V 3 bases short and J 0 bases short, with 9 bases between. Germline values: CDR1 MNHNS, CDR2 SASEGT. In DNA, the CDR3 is TGTGCCAGCAGTGATGAGTCCTTAGCCAAAAACATTCAGTACTTC. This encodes CASSDESLAKNIQYF.

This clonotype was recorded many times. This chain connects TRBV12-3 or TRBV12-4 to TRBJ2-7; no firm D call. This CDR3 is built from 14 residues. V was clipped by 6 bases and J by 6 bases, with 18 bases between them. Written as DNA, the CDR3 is TGTGCCAGCAGCTTTGTAGAATCGGTCCCCGAGCAGTACTTC. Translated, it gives CASSFVESVPEQYF.

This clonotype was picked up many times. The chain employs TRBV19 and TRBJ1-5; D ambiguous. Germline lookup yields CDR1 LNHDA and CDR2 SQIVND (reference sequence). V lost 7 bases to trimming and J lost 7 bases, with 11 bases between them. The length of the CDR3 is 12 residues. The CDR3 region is CASIGRGQPQHF. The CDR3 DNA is TGTGCCAGTATAGGACGGGGACAGCCCCAGCATTTT.

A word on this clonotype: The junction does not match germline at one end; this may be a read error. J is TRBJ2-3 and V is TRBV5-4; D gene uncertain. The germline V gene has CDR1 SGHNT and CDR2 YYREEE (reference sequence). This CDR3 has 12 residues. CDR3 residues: CASSLVLDTRYF. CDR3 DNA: TGTGCCAGCAGCTTGGTGCTAGATACGCGGTATTTT.

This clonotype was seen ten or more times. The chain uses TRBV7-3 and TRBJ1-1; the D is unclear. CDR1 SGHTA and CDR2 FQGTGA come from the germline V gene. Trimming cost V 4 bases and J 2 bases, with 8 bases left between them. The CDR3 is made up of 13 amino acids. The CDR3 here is CASSSQVNTEAFF. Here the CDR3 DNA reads TGTGCCAGCAGCTCCCAGGTTAACACTGAAGCTTTCTTT.

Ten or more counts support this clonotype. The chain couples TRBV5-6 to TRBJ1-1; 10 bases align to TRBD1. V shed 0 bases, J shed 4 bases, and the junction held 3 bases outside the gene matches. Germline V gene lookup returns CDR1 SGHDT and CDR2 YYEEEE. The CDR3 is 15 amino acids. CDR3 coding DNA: TGTGCCAGCAGCTTGGCCGGGACAGGGGTCACTGAAGCTTTCTTT. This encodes CASSLAGTGVTEAFF.

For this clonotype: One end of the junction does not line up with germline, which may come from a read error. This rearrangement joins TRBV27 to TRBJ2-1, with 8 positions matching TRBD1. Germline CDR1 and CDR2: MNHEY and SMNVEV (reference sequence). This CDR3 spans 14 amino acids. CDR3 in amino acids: CARSRGQGLNEQFF. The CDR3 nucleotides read TGTGCCCGCAGTCGAGGACAGGGCCTGAATGAGCAGTTCTTC.

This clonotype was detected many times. CDR3 residues: CASSPRLAVPHEQYF. The DNA for the CDR3 is TGTGCCAGCAGCCCCCGCCTAGCGGTCCCCCACGAGCAGTACTTC. The chain carries TRBV7-4 and TRBJ2-7; TRBD2 agrees at 7 bases. The CDR3 has 15 amino acids. J was trimmed by 5 bases and V by 5 bases; bases with no gene match: 12. The germline V gene has CDR1 SGHVT and CDR2 SQSDAQ.